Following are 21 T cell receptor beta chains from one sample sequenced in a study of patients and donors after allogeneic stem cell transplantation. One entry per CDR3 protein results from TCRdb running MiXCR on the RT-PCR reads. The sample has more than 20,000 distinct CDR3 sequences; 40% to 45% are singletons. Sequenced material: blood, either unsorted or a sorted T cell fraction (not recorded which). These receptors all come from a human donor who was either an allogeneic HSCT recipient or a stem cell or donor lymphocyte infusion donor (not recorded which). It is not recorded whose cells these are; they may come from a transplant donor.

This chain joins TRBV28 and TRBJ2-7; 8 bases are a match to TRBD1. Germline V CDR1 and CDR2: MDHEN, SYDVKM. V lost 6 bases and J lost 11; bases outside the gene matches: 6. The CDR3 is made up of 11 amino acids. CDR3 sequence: CASSLTGDEYF. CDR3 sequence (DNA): TGTGCCAGCAGCTTGACAGGGGACGAGTACTTC.

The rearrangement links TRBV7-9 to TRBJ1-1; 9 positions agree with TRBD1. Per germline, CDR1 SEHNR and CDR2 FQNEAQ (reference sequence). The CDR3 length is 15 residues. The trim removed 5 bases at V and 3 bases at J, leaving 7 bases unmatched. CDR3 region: CASSGIQGADTEAFF. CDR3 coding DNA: TGTGCCAGCAGCGGGATACAGGGGGCGGACACTGAAGCTTTCTTT.

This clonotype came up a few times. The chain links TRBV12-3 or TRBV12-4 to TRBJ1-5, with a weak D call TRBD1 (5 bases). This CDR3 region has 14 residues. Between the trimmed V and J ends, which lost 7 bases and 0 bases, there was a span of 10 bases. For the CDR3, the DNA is TGTGCCAGCACCCTAGGGGTTAGCAATCAGCCCCAGCATTTT. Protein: CASTLGVSNQPQHF.

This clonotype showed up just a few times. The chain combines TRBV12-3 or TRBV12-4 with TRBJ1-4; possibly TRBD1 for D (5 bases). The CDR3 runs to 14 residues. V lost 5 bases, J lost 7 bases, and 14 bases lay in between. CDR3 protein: CASSGTRAGEKLFF. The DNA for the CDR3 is TGTGCCAGCAGTGGGACCAGGGCGGGTGAAAAACTGTTTTTT.

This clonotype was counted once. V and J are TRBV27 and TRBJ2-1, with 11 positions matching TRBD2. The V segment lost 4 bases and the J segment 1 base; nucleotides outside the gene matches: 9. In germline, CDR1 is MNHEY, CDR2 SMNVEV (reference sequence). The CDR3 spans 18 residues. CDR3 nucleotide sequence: TGTGCCAGCAGTTCGCCCGCATTAGCGGGAGGGTCCTACAATGAGCAGTTCTTC. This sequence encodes CASSSPALAGGSYNEQFF.

The CDR3 is CASSKREVRTPANYGYTF. CDR3 nucleotide sequence: TGTGCCAGCAGCAAACGGGAGGTTCGGACGCCTGCTAACTATGGCTACACCTTC. The genes are TRBV9 and TRBJ1-2; D unclear. Per germline, CDR1 SGDLS and CDR2 YYNGEE. Trimming shortened V by 4 bases and J by 0 bases, and 22 bases separated the two germline ends. The CDR3 consists of 18 residues.

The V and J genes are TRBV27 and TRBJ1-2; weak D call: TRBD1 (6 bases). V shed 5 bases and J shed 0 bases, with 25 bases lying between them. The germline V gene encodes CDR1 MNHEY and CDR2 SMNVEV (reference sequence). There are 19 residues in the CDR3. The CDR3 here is CASSPWVGTRSGANYGYTF. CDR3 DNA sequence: TGTGCCAGCAGTCCCTGGGTCGGGACAAGGAGTGGTGCTAACTATGGCTACACCTTC.

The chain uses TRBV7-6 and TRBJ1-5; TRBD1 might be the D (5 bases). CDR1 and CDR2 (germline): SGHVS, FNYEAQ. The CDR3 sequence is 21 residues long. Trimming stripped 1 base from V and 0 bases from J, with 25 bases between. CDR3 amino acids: CASSLEARGGTHFYSNQPQHF. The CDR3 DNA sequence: TGTGCCAGCAGCTTAGAGGCCAGAGGAGGGACCCACTTTTATAGCAATCAGCCCCAGCATTTT.

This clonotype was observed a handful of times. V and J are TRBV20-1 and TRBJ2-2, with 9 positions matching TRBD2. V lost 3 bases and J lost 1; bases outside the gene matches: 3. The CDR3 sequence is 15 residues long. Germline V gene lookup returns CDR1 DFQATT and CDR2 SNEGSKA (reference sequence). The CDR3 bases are TGCAGTGCTAGCTTGACTAGCGGGAACACCGGGGAGCTGTTTTTT. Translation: CSASLTSGNTGELFF.

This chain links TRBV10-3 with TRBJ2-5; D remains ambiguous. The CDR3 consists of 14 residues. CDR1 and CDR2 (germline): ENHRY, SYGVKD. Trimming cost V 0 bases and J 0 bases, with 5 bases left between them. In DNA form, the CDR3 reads TGTGCCATCAGTGAGTCGAGGTACCAAGAGACCCAGTACTTC. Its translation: CAISESRYQETQYF.

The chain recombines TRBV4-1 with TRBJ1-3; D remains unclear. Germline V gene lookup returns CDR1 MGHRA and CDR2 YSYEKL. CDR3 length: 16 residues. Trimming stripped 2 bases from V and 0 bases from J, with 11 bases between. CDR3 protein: CASSQLLSSSGNTIYF. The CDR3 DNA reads TGCGCCAGCAGCCAACTACTCAGCTCCTCTGGAAACACCATATATTTT.

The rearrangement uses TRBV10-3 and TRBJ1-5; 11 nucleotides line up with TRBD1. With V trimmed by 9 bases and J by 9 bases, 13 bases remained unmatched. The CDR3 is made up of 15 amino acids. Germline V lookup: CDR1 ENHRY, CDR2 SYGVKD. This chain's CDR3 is CAISQGQGASRPQHF. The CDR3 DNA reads TGTGCCATTTCACAAGGACAGGGGGCTTCTCGGCCCCAGCATTTT.

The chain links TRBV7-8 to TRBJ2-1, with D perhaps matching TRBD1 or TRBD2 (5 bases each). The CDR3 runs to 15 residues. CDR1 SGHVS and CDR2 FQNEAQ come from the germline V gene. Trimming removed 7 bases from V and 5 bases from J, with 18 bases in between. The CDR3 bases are TGTGCCAGCACAGAGATAGCGAGGGGCCACAATGAGCAGTTCTTC. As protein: CASTEIARGHNEQFF.

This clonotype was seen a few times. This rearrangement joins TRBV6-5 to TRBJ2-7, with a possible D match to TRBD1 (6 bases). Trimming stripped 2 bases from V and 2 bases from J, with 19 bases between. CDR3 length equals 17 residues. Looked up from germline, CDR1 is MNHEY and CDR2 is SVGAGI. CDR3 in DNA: TGTGCCAGCAGTTACGGAAAGCGTACAGGGCAGACCTACGAGCAGTACTTC. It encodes CASSYGKRTGQTYEQYF.

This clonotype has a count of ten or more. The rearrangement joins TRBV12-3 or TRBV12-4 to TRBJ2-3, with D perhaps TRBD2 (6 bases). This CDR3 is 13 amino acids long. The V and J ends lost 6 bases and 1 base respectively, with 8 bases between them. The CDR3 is CASRPGGTDTQYF. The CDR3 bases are TGTGCCAGCAGACCGGGGGGCACAGATACGCAGTATTTT.

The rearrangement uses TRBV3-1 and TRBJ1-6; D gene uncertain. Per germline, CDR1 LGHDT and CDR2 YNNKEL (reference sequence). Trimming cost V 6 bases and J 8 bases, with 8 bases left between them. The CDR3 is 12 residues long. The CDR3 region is CASSYFDSPLHF. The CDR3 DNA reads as TGTGCCAGCAGTTACTTCGATTCACCCCTCCACTTT. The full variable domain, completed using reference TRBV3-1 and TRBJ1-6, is DTAVSQTPKYLVTQMGNDKSIKCEQNLGHDTMYWYKQDSKKFLKIMFSYNNKELIINETVPNRFSPKSPDKAHLNLHINSLELGDSAVYFCASSYFDSPLHFGNGTRLTVT.

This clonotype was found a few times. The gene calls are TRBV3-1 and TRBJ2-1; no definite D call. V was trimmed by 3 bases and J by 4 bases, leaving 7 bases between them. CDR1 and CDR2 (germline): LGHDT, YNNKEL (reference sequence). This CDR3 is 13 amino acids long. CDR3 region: CASSQVGYNEQFF. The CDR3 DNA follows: TGTGCCAGCAGCCAGGTGGGTTACAATGAGCAGTTCTTC.

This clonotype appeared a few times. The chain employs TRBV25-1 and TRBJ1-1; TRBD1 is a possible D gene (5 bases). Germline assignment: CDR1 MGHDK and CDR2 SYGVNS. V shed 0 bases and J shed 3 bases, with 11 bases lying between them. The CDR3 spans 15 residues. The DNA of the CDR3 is TGTGCCAGCAGTGAATACGGGGGAACCTACACTGAAGCTTTCTTT. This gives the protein CASSEYGGTYTEAFF.

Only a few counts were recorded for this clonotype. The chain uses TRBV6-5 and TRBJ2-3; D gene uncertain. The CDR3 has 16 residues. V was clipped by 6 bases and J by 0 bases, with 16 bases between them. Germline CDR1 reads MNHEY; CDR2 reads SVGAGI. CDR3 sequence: CASSLTSIGSTDTQYF. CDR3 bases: TGTGCCAGCAGCCTGACTTCTATCGGAAGCACAGATACGCAGTATTTT.

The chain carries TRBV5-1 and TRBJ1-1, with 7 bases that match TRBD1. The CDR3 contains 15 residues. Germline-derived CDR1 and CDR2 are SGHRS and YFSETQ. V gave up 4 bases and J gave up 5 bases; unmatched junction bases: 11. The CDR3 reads CASSLMTGRGTEAFF. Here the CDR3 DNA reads TGCGCCAGCAGCCTAATGACAGGGCGGGGGACTGAAGCTTTCTTT.

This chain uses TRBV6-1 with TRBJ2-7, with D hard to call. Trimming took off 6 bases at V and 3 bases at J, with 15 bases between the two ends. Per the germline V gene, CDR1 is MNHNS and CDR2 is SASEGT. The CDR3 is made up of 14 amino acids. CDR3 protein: CASRYGVINYEQYF. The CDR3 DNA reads TGTGCCAGCAGGTACGGAGTCATAAACTACGAGCAGTACTTC.